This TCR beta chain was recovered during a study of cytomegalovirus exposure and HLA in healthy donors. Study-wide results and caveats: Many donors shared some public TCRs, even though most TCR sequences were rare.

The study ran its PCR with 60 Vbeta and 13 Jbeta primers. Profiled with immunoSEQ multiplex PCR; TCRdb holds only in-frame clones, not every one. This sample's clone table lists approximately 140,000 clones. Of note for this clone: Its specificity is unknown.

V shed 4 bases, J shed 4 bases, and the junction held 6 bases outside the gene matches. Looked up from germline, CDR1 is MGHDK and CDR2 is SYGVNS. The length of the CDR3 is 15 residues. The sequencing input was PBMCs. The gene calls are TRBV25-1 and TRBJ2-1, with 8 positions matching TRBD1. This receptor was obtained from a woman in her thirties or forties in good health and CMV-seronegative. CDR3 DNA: TGTGCCAGCAGTGTTGCAGGGGGCAGTTACAATGAGCAGTTCTTC. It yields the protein CASSVAGGSYNEQFF.